A single sample gave rise to the 32 T cell receptor beta chains below, sequenced in a study of long-term antiretroviral therapy in people with HIV. The immunoSEQ assay was v3.0, run at survey level. Repertoires were generated with immunoSEQ multiplex PCR, while TCRdb's copy carries only in-frame clones and drops some. The data show 20,000 to 25,000 clones, with about 80% seen just once and roughly 4.8% held by the top ten. The sample consisted of unsorted PBMCs, taken 0.5 years after starting antiretroviral therapy. The origin of the receptors is a man aged 18 to 35 with HIV.

V gene TRBV4-3 combines with J gene TRBJ2-5; 9 nucleotides agree with TRBD2. This CDR3 comprises 19 residues. Germline CDR1 reads LGHNA; CDR2 reads YSLEER. After removal of 1 base from V and 0 bases from J, the junction contained 12 bases not matched to a gene. The CDR3 loop reads CASSQGVSSGGYHQETQYF. The CDR3 DNA reads TGCGCCAGCAGCCAAGGGGTGAGCAGCGGGGGGTATCACCAAGAGACCCAGTACTTC.

The chain carries TRBV30 and TRBJ1-3; D call uncertain. CDR1 and CDR2 (germline): GTSNPN, SVGIG (reference sequence). V was trimmed by 5 bases and J by 2 bases, leaving 7 bases between them. This CDR3 is 12 amino acids long. The CDR3 sequence is CAWLGTGNTIYF. As DNA, the CDR3 is TGTGCCTGGTTGGGAACTGGAAACACCATATATTTT. The variable domain in full, completed from reference TRBV30 and TRBJ1-3, reads SQTIHQWPATLVQPVGSPLSLECTVEGTSNPNLYWYRQAAGRGLQLLFYSVGIGQISSEVPQNLSASRPQDRQFILSSKKLLLSDSGFYLCAWLGTGNTIYFGEGSWLTVV.

This chain joins TRBV6-1 and TRBJ2-7, with 9 bases that match TRBD1. Germline V gives CDR1 MNHNS, CDR2 SASEGT. The CDR3 totals 14 residues. V lost 8 bases and J lost 3; bases outside the gene matches: 8. The CDR3: CASLRGQGGYEQYF. CDR3 coding DNA: TGTGCCAGCTTAAGGGGACAGGGAGGCTACGAGCAGTACTTC.

The chain is built from TRBV27 and TRBJ1-1; no firm D call. CDR3 length: 14 amino acids. Germline CDR1 is MNHEY and CDR2 is SMNVEV (reference sequence). Trimming removed 6 bases from V and 2 bases from J, with 13 bases in between. As DNA, the CDR3 is TGTGCCAGCAGGCCCTCAAGGGAAAACACTGAAGCTTTCTTT. Its translation is CASRPSRENTEAFF.

The rearrangement links TRBV9 to TRBJ2-2, with D tentatively TRBD1 (5 bases). The length of the CDR3 is 16 residues. V was pared by 3 bases and J by 0 bases, with 12 bases between. Germline V gene sequence: CDR1 SGDLS, CDR2 YYNGEE. This CDR3 is CASSEGVRANTGELFF. Here the CDR3 DNA reads TGTGCCAGCAGCGAAGGGGTCCGCGCGAACACCGGGGAGCTGTTTTTT.

CDR3 in amino acids: CAWSVGGSGNTIYF. CDR3 nucleotides: TGTGCCTGGAGTGTAGGAGGCTCTGGAAACACCATATATTTT. The rearrangement links TRBV30 to TRBJ1-3; no clear D. There are 14 residues in the CDR3. CDR1 and CDR2 (germline): GTSNPN, SVGIG (reference sequence). With 0 bases removed from V and 0 bases from J, the gap between germline ends came to 6 bases.

The chain uses TRBV7-9 and TRBJ1-4; D is possibly TRBD1 (6 bases). The germline V gene encodes CDR1 SEHNR and CDR2 FQNEAQ (reference sequence). Trimming took 2 bases from V and 7 from J, leaving 20 bases between them. This CDR3 is 17 amino acids long. CDR3 bases: TGTGCCAGCAGCTTATTGGCCCCAAAGGGGGGAGTTGAAAAACTGTTTTTT. This encodes CASSLLAPKGGVEKLFF.

The V call is TRBV5-1, the J call TRBJ2-7, with 15 bases that match TRBD2. The germline gives CDR1 SGHRS, CDR2 YFSETQ. There are 18 residues in the CDR3. V lost 5 bases to trimming and J lost 0 bases; unmatched junction nucleotides: 9. The CDR3 sequence: CASSTSGTSGRPSYEQYF. CDR3 DNA: TGCGCCAGCAGTACCTCCGGGACTAGCGGGAGGCCCTCCTACGAGCAGTACTTC. The whole variable domain, filled in from reference TRBV5-1 and TRBJ2-7, reads KAGVTQTPRYLIKTRGQQVTLSCSPISGHRSVSWYQQTPGQGLQFLFEYFSETQRNKGNFPGRFSGRQFSNSRSEMNVSTLELGDSALYLCASSTSGTSGRPSYEQYFGPGTRLTVT.

The chain links TRBV2 to TRBJ2-4, with 9 bases that match TRBD1. The CDR3 length is 16 residues. Germline lookup yields CDR1 SNHLY and CDR2 FYNNEI. After removal of 4 bases from V and 1 base from J, the junction contained 5 bases not matched to a gene. CDR3 DNA sequence: TGTGCCAGCAGTGGACAGGGGGTTTTCGCCAAAAACATTCAGTACTTC. This gives the protein CASSGQGVFAKNIQYF.

CDR3 in amino acids: CASRGGQGSSGNTIYF. In DNA form, the CDR3 reads TGTGCCAGCAGGGGGGGGCAGGGATCCTCTGGAAACACCATATATTTT. V usage is TRBV7-8 and J usage is TRBJ1-3; possibly TRBD1 for D (6 bases). Germline V gene lookup returns CDR1 SGHVS and CDR2 FQNEAQ. The length of the CDR3 is 16 residues. Trimming took 6 bases from V and 0 from J, leaving 15 bases between them.

This chain connects TRBV28 to TRBJ1-2, with D unclear. Trimming cost V 4 bases and J 7 bases, with 10 bases left between them. The CDR3 runs to 12 residues. Germline assignment: CDR1 MDHEN and CDR2 SYDVKM. The CDR3: CASSSLGFGYTF. CDR3 nucleotide sequence: TGTGCCAGCAGTTCTCTAGGGTTTGGCTACACCTTC.

The rearrangement links TRBV19 to TRBJ2-7; TRBD1 matches at 8 bases. The CDR3 runs to 13 residues. The V gene's germline CDR1 is LNHDA and CDR2 SQIVND (reference sequence). V lost 1 base to trimming and J lost 6 bases; unmatched junction nucleotides: 2. DNA of the CDR3: TGTGCCAGTAGTATAGTTACAGGGGGCGAGCAGTACTTC. Protein product: CASSIVTGGEQYF.

The genes are TRBV5-6 and TRBJ2-3; TRBD2 might be the D (5 bases). The germline V gene has CDR1 SGHDT and CDR2 YYEEEE. Trimming shortened V by 1 base and J by 3 bases, and 6 bases separated the two germline ends. The CDR3 extends over 13 amino acids. As DNA, the CDR3 is TGTGCCAGCAGCTTGACGGGGACAGATACGCAGTATTTT. Translation: CASSLTGTDTQYF.

J is TRBJ2-3 and V is TRBV11-3; D may be TRBD2 (7 bases). Germline-derived CDR1 and CDR2 are SGHNT and YENEEA. The V and J ends lost 5 bases and 6 bases respectively, with 15 bases between them. This CDR3 contains 14 residues. The CDR3, as DNA: TGTGCCAGCAGCCCGCCGGGGGGCATTGATACGCAGTATTTT. Translated, it gives CASSPPGGIDTQYF.

The chain joins TRBV18 to TRBJ1-2; tentatively, D is TRBD1 (6 bases). CDR1 KGHSH and CDR2 LQKENI come from the germline V gene. The CDR3 has 16 amino acids. Trimming took off 2 bases at V and 6 bases at J, with 19 bases between the two ends. Written as DNA, the CDR3 is TGTGCCAGCTCACCAAAGGTACAGGGCAAGGTCGATGGCTACACCTTC. It specifies CASSPKVQGKVDGYTF.

This clone appeared once. This chain links TRBV5-6 with TRBJ2-7, with D possibly being TRBD1 (7 bases). V gave up 4 bases and J gave up 6 bases, with 14 bases separating them. CDR3 length: 13 residues. CDR1 and CDR2 from the germline V gene are SGHDT and YYEEEE. The CDR3 DNA reads TGTGCCAGCAGCCCCACAGGGGAGGTCGAGCAGTACTTC. Translating gives CASSPTGEVEQYF.

This rearrangement joins TRBV29-1 to TRBJ2-7; D possibly matches TRBD1 or TRBD2 (5 bases each). Trimming took 0 bases from V and 5 from J, leaving 8 bases between them. Germline V lookup: CDR1 SQVTM, CDR2 ANQGSEA. The CDR3 is made up of 12 amino acids. Here the CDR3 reads CSVEDGTNEQYF. The CDR3 nucleotides are TGCAGCGTTGAAGACGGGACGAACGAGCAGTACTTC.

The rearrangement joins TRBV19 to TRBJ2-5; 8 bases match TRBD2. This CDR3 contains 15 residues. With V trimmed by 5 bases and J by 4 bases, 9 bases remained unmatched. Per the germline V gene, CDR1 is LNHDA and CDR2 is SQIVND (reference sequence). CDR3 nucleotide sequence: TGTGCCAGTAGTCAGTCCGGGGGGGCGTCAGAGACCCAGTACTTC. As protein: CASSQSGGASETQYF.

The V gene is TRBV11-3, the J gene TRBJ2-3, with D unresolved. Germline lookup yields CDR1 SGHNT and CDR2 YENEEA. The CDR3 loop spans 14 amino acids. Deletions cut 1 base from V and 2 bases from J, with 7 bases between. Here the CDR3 reads CASSLGADTDTQYF. The CDR3 coding sequence is TGTGCCAGCAGCTTAGGGGCGGACACAGATACGCAGTATTTT.

V gene TRBV15 combines with J gene TRBJ2-7; D remains ambiguous. In germline, CDR1 is LNHNV, CDR2 YYDKDF (reference sequence). V was trimmed by 0 bases and J by 3 bases, leaving 6 bases between them. The CDR3 is 13 residues long. CDR3 amino acids: CATSRDGLYEQYF. The DNA for the CDR3 is TGTGCCACCAGCAGAGATGGGCTCTACGAGCAGTACTTC.

The chain has TRBV4-3 and TRBJ2-7, with 12 positions matching TRBD1. Looked up from germline, CDR1 is LGHNA and CDR2 is YSLEER. Trimming cost V 0 bases and J 4 bases; bases outside gene matches: 7. The CDR3 is made up of 17 amino acids. The CDR3 sequence is CASSQEVGTGGAYEQYF. The DNA of the CDR3 is TGCGCCAGCAGCCAAGAGGTTGGGACAGGGGGCGCGTACGAGCAGTACTTC.

This chain connects TRBV30 to TRBJ1-1, with D unclear. This CDR3 is built from 13 residues. The germline CDR1 and CDR2 sequences are GTSNPN and SVGIG (reference sequence). The V gene lost 1 base and the J gene lost 1 base, with 7 bases spanning the gap. CDR3 sequence: CAWSGAKNTEAFF. The CDR3 DNA sequence: TGTGCCTGGAGTGGGGCCAAGAACACTGAAGCTTTCTTT.

This clone was recorded only once. The chain couples TRBV2 to TRBJ1-4; D is uncertain. The CDR3 totals 16 residues. V lost 5 bases and J lost 0, with 13 bases in between. Germline CDR1 reads SNHLY; CDR2 reads FYNNEI. The chain's CDR3 is CASSPTTLATNEKLFF. The CDR3 nucleotides are TGTGCCAGCAGTCCTACGACCCTTGCAACTAATGAAAAACTGTTTTTT.

This rearrangement joins TRBV6-4 to TRBJ2-1; D may correspond to TRBD1 or TRBD2 (5 bases each). Germline V gives CDR1 MRHNA, CDR2 SNTAGT. This CDR3 spans 13 amino acids. Trimming took off 3 bases at V and 2 bases at J, with 5 bases between the two ends. The CDR3 protein is CASSEGAYNEQFF. CDR3 nucleotide sequence: TGTGCCAGCAGTGAGGGGGCCTACAATGAGCAGTTCTTC.

The chain uses TRBV27 and TRBJ2-1, with 13 bases that match TRBD2. Germline V gives CDR1 MNHEY, CDR2 SMNVEV (reference sequence). V gave up 7 bases and J gave up 8 bases; unmatched junction bases: 5. The CDR3 consists of 14 residues. The CDR3 DNA reads as TGTGCCAGCAAGACGGGACTAGCGGGACATGAGCAGTTCTTC. Encoded protein: CASKTGLAGHEQFF.

The V and J genes are TRBV5-1 and TRBJ2-3, with TRBD1 matching 7 bases. Per the germline V gene, CDR1 is SGHRS and CDR2 is YFSETQ. The length of the CDR3 is 14 residues. V lost 0 bases to trimming and J lost 4 bases; unmatched junction nucleotides: 2. Here the CDR3 reads CASSLVQGADTQYF. The CDR3 coding sequence is TGCGCCAGCAGCTTGGTGCAGGGGGCAGATACGCAGTATTTT.

The genes are TRBV29-1 and TRBJ1-2, with D perhaps matching TRBD1 (6 bases). Per germline, CDR1 SQVTM and CDR2 ANQGSEA. The length of the CDR3 is 14 residues. Trimming removed 7 bases from V and 0 bases from J, with 15 bases in between. The CDR3 DNA reads as TGCAGCGGCGGACAGTTGTCAGCTAACTATGGCTACACCTTC. Translated, it gives CSGGQLSANYGYTF.

CDR3 loop: CASSGARTGETEAFF. In nucleotides, the CDR3 is TGTGCCAGCAGCGGGGCCCGGACAGGGGAGACTGAAGCTTTCTTT. The chain couples TRBV6-1 to TRBJ1-1, with TRBD1 matching 9 bases. Looked up from germline, CDR1 is MNHNS and CDR2 is SASEGT. V shed 6 bases and J 5 bases; nucleotides not matched to a gene: 10. This CDR3 comprises 15 residues.

V usage is TRBV9 and J usage is TRBJ1-2, with D maybe TRBD1 (5 bases). Trimming pared 4 bases from V and 0 bases from J, leaving 13 bases between. Per the germline V gene, CDR1 is SGDLS and CDR2 is YYNGEE. The CDR3 runs 15 residues. CDR3 bases: TGTGCCAGCAGCCCCGGGACGGCCGCTAACTATGGCTACACCTTC. It specifies CASSPGTAANYGYTF. The entire variable domain, with the rest obtained from reference TRBV9 and TRBJ1-2, is as follows: DSGVTQTPKHLITATGQRVTLRCSPRSGDLSVYWYQQSLDQGLQFLIQYYNGEERAKGNILERFSAQQFPDLHSELNLSSLELGDSALYFCASSPGTAANYGYTFGSGTRLTVV.

The V and J genes are TRBV30 and TRBJ2-2; D not certain. This CDR3 has 14 residues. V was shortened by 5 bases and J by 3 bases, with 13 bases between the two germline ends. Germline CDR1 GTSNPN, CDR2 SVGIG (reference sequence). The CDR3 DNA is TGTGCCTGGTACTCCTTCGGTGACACCGGGGAGCTGTTTTTT. It codes for CAWYSFGDTGELFF.

The gene calls are TRBV27 and TRBJ2-1, with 8 positions matching TRBD2. CDR1 and CDR2 (germline): MNHEY, SMNVEV (reference sequence). The CDR3 is 15 residues long. Trimming at V came to 6 bases and at J to 8 bases, leaving 12 bases not matched to a gene. The CDR3 nucleotides are TGTGCCAGCAGCCCATTGGGACTAGTTGTCGATGAGCAGTTCTTC. This sequence encodes CASSPLGLVVDEQFF.

The gene calls are TRBV5-1 and TRBJ1-4; D is unclear. The CDR3 extends over 14 amino acids. From germline, CDR1 is SGHRS and CDR2 YFSETQ. Trimming shortened V by 3 bases and J by 3 bases, and 9 bases separated the two germline ends. The CDR3 sequence: CASSWADPNEKLFF. The CDR3 bases are TGCGCCAGCAGCTGGGCAGACCCTAATGAAAAACTGTTTTTT.